This entry features one T cell receptor beta chain sequence. From its re-call of the 5' RACE reads, TCRdb lists each CDR3 protein once, without DNA. The sample data list about 160,000 distinct CDR3 sequences. This specimen belongs to a study of T cells expressing NK-cell markers. The receptor's source is a woman aged 18 to 75 in good health. The sample consisted of blood T cells: a sorted CD56 or NKG2C T cell subset, CD4+ or CD8+ T cells, or bulk PBMC T cells (not recorded which).

The CDR3 protein is CASRPLGQGRAKNIQYF. This chain uses TRBV4-1 with TRBJ2-4; lacking DNA, the TRBD1 call made by TCRdb goes unchecked. This CDR3 has 17 amino acids. CDR1 MGHRA and CDR2 YSYEKL come from the germline V gene.